A selection of T cell receptor beta chains follows, all from one sample in a study of cytomegalovirus exposure and HLA in healthy donors. The table came from immunoSEQ multiplex PCR; TCRdb's copy has only in-frame clones and leaves some out. This repertoire shows 100,000 to 150,000 clones, 60% to 85% found once; its top ten account for roughly 1.5%. The sample comprised PBMCs. Receptors originate from a woman aged 18 to 35 in good health and CMV-seronegative. Each CDR3 is given with its conserved first and last residue. D genes are given only for firm matches.

j_call | v_call | d_call | cdr3_aa
TRBJ2-1 | TRBV29-1 | TRBD2 | CSVRTGGSNEQFF
TRBJ1-1 | TRBV4-1 | NA | CASSASGGNTEAFF
TRBJ1-1 | TRBV7-2 | NA | CASSAGVGTEAFF
TRBJ2-1 | TRBV5-1 | TRBD2 | CASSLAGTNEQFF
TRBJ1-1 | TRBV19 | NA | CASSGYTGITEAFF
TRBJ2-3 | TRBV14 | TRBD2 | CASSVLAGETDTQYF
TRBJ2-1 | TRBV5-6 | TRBD2 | CASSPGLAGTFRSEQFF
TRBJ2-7 | TRBV2 | TRBD2 | CASSVKLASSYEQYF
TRBJ2-7 | TRBV6-5 | NA | CASSPSLGSYEQYF
TRBJ2-7 | TRBV2 | NA | CASSPARGSSYEQYF
TRBJ2-3 | TRBV29-1 | TRBD2 | CSVERTSGSASTDTQYF
TRBJ2-7 | TRBV5-1 | TRBD1 | CASGIGQGLEEQYF
TRBJ2-3 | TRBV18 | TRBD2 | CASSPTSGGLRSHGDTQYF
TRBJ2-1 | TRBV25-1 | TRBD1 | CASSSGQGPYNEQFF
TRBJ2-7 | TRBV11-2 | TRBD1 | CASSFGDRTTGEQYF
TRBJ2-1 | TRBV6-6 | NA | CASSLIRGRSYNEQFF
TRBJ2-7 | TRBV5-1 | NA | CASSDGASYEQYF
TRBJ2-1 | TRBV5-7 | NA | CASSLGLEYNEQFF
TRBJ2-1 | TRBV11-2 | TRBD1 | CASSSLIQGADNEQFF
TRBJ1-1 | TRBV2 | NA | CASSALGLSIGEAFF
TRBJ1-1 | TRBV7-6 | NA | CASSLEDSENTEAFF
TRBJ2-3 | TRBV25-1 | TRBD2 | CASSDPRTSGSPDTQYF
TRBJ2-5 | TRBV5-5 | TRBD1 | CASSLGDRETQYF
TRBJ1-1 | TRBV19 | NA | CASMTVQMNTEAFF
TRBJ1-2 | TRBV29-1 | TRBD1 | CSGETGGGGYTF
TRBJ2-1 | TRBV27 | NA | CASSPYQAPYNEQFF